This T cell receptor (beta chain) is from a study of blood T cell repertoires in COVID-19. About the study: Both acute and convalescent COVID-19 samples were obtained from the United States, Italy and Spain. The cDNA or gDNA used as material had been derived from T cells, B-cell-depleted T cells, or PBMCs.

In the original workflow: Quantification of nucleated cells was approximated via reference gene primer amplification. The assay was immunoSEQ multiplex PCR, and TCRdb's table has in-frame clones only and misses some. D and trimming were read from the DNA, whereas the V and J calls and clone size are those reported in that table. The table has 40,000 to 55,000 clones, 89% seen once. V trimming: 2 bases; J trimming: 6 bases; junction bases outside the gene matches: 10. This CDR3 spans 16 amino acids. Per germline, CDR1 MNHNS and CDR2 SASEGT. Specimen: peripheral blood. This receptor was taken from a man in his 70s with active COVID-19. The chain couples TRBV6-1 to TRBJ1-2, with 9 bases that match TRBD1. The CDR3 DNA follows: TGTGCCAGCAGTGAAAAGAGGACAGGGGTACCACATGGCTACACCTTC. This gives the protein CASSEKRTGVPHGYTF.